These 10 T cell receptor beta chains originate from one sample sequenced in a study of blood T cell repertoires in COVID-19. Measured with immunoSEQ multiplex PCR; TCRdb has only the in-frame clones, and not every one. The table records about 190,000 clones, over 75% of them present only once. The sequenced material came from peripheral blood. The receptors originated from a woman in her 50s with acute or convalescent COVID-19.

This clone was seen once. The chain carries TRBV6-5 and TRBJ1-2; unclear D gene. V was shortened by 7 bases and J by 4 bases, with 13 bases between the two germline ends. Looked up from germline, CDR1 is MNHEY and CDR2 is SVGAGI. The CDR3 sequence is 13 residues long. As DNA, the CDR3 is TGTGCCAGCACCACGACGGGGTCCTATGGCTACACCTTC. It encodes CASTTTGSYGYTF.

Only one count was recorded for this clone. The chain carries TRBV2 and TRBJ2-2; 10 bases are shared with TRBD1. This CDR3 has 14 residues. CDR1 SNHLY and CDR2 FYNNEI come from the germline V gene. Trimming took 6 bases from V and 6 from J; bases not matched to a gene: 4. The CDR3 loop reads CASRGTGEAGELFF. The CDR3 nucleotides are TGTGCCAGCAGGGGGACAGGGGAGGCCGGGGAGCTGTTTTTT.

The V and J genes are TRBV7-8 and TRBJ1-1, with 7 bases aligning to TRBD1. Trimming took 5 bases from V and 1 from J; bases not matched to a gene: 4. This CDR3 spans 14 amino acids. The germline V gene has CDR1 SGHVS and CDR2 FQNEAQ. The CDR3 nucleotides are TGTGCCAGCAGCGTGACAGGGCCGAACACTGAAGCTTTCTTT. Protein product: CASSVTGPNTEAFF. Combining the CDR3 with reference TRBV7-8 and TRBJ1-1 gives the whole variable domain GAGVSQSPRYKVAKRGQDVALRCDPISGHVSLFWYQQALGQGPEFLTYFQNEAQLDKSGLPSDRFFAERPEGSVSTLKIQRTQQEDSAVYLCASSVTGPNTEAFFGQGTRLTVV.

The rearrangement uses TRBV28 and TRBJ2-3, with 8 positions matching TRBD2. The CDR3 has 16 amino acids. The germline V gene encodes CDR1 MDHEN and CDR2 SYDVKM. With V trimmed by 6 bases and J by 3 bases, 11 bases remained unmatched. CDR3 sequence (DNA): TGTGCCAGCAGATTCAGCGGGGGCGACCCTACAGATACGCAGTATTTT. Residues: CASRFSGGDPTDTQYF.

This sequence joins TRBV5-1 and TRBJ2-2; TRBD2 might be the D (6 bases). This CDR3 is 15 amino acids long. Trimming took off 3 bases at V and 7 bases at J, with 16 bases between the two ends. Germline CDR1 SGHRS, CDR2 YFSETQ. In DNA form, the CDR3 reads TGCGCCAGCAGCTCCTACAAAGGAGGGGTCGGGGAGCTGTTTTTT. Its protein product is CASSSYKGGVGELFF. Using reference TRBV5-1 and TRBJ2-2 for the parts outside the CDR3, the full variable domain is KAGVTQTPRYLIKTRGQQVTLSCSPISGHRSVSWYQQTPGQGLQFLFEYFSETQRNKGNFPGRFSGRQFSNSRSEMNVSTLELGDSALYLCASSSYKGGVGELFFGEGSRLTVL.

As DNA, the CDR3 is TGTGCCAGTAGTATGTTCGGACAGGGGGTCGTGGCAGATACGCAGTATTTT. It specifies CASSMFGQGVVADTQYF. This rearrangement joins TRBV19 to TRBJ2-3, with 10 nucleotides matching TRBD1. CDR1 and CDR2 from the germline V gene are LNHDA and SQIVND (reference sequence). The CDR3 is made up of 17 amino acids. V shed 3 bases, J shed 4 bases, and the junction held 10 bases outside the gene matches.

V usage is TRBV2 and J usage is TRBJ1-4; 7 nucleotides agree with TRBD1. This CDR3 comprises 14 residues. The ends lost 6 bases at V and 8 bases at J; junction bases unmatched: 9. The germline gives CDR1 SNHLY, CDR2 FYNNEI. CDR3 protein: CASRADRLNEKLFF. Written as DNA, the CDR3 is TGTGCCAGCAGGGCGGACAGGTTAAACGAAAAACTGTTTTTT. Complete variable domain (other parts from reference TRBV2 and TRBJ1-4): EPEVTQTPSHQVTQMGQEVILRCVPISNHLYFYWYRQILGQKVEFLVSFYNNEISEKSEIFDDQFSVERPDGSNFTLKIRSTKLEDSAMYFCASRADRLNEKLFFGSGTQLSVL.

The CDR3 DNA sequence: TGTGCCAGTAGTTCCCGGACAGTGAGCTCCTACAATGAGCAGTTCTTC. It codes for CASSSRTVSSYNEQFF. The chain is built from TRBV19 and TRBJ2-1; maybe TRBD1 (6 bases). The CDR3 runs to 16 residues. Germline V CDR1 and CDR2: LNHDA, SQIVND (reference sequence). V was trimmed by 5 bases and J by 0 bases, leaving 14 bases between them.

This chain joins TRBV19 and TRBJ2-7; D is possibly TRBD1 (5 bases). The CDR3 loop spans 13 amino acids. The germline V gene has CDR1 LNHDA and CDR2 SQIVND (reference sequence). Trimming took 3 bases from V and 3 from J, leaving 9 bases between them. Written as DNA, the CDR3 is TGTGCCAGTAGTATGAAGACAGACTACGAGCAGTACTTC. This gives the protein CASSMKTDYEQYF.

V gene TRBV28 combines with J gene TRBJ1-4; tentative D call: TRBD1 (5 bases). Per the germline V gene, CDR1 is MDHEN and CDR2 is SYDVKM. The CDR3 extends over 11 amino acids. The V gene lost 9 bases and the J gene lost 9 bases, with 11 bases spanning the gap. The CDR3 coding sequence is TGTGCCAGTCTTACAGGCCAAAAACTGTTTTTT. Residues: CASLTGQKLFF. The full variable domain, rest sourced from reference TRBV28 and TRBJ1-4, is DVKVTQSSRYLVKRTGEKVFLECVQDMDHENMFWYRQDPGLGLRLIYFSYDVKMKEKGDIPEGYSVSREKKERFSLILESASTNQTSMYLCASLTGQKLFFGSGTQLSVL.